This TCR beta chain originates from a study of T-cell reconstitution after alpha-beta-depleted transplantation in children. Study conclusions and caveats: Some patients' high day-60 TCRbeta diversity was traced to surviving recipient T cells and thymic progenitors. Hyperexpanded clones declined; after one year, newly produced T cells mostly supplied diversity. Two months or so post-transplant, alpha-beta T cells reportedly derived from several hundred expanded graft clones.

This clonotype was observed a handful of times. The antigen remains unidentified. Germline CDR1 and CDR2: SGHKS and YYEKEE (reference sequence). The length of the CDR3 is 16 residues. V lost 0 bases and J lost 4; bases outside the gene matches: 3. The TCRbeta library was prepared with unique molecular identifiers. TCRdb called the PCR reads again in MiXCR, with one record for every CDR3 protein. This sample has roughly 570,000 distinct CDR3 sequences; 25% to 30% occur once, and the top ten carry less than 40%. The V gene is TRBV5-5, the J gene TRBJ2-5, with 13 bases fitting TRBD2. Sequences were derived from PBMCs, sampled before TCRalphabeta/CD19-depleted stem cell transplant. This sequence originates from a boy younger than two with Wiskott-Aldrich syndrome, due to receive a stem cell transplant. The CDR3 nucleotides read TGTGCCAGCAGCTTGGTGGGGACTAGCGGGATAGAGACCCAGTACTTC. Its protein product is CASSLVGTSGIETQYF.